This passage covers 30 T cell receptor beta chains from one sample sequenced in a study of post-analysis software for immune sequencing data (dated by TCRdb to the mid-2010s). What the authors observed across the whole study: Patients showed significantly higher frequencies than controls for a handful of TRBV segments, among them TRBV5-6, TRBV5-1 and TRBV20-1.

Library construction relied on PCR. The sequencer was an Illumina HiSeq 2500. To reduce PCR and sequencing biases, unique molecular identifiers were built into the TCR beta cDNA libraries. In TCRdb, the public reads were trimmed at Q25 with fastp and aligned with MiXCR, with productive beta chains retained. Entries are consolidated by CDR3 protein sequence, retaining the most common genes and DNA. Counted in this sample were about 540,000 distinct CDR3 sequences; roughly 34% of them appeared once. Less than 6% of the sample is held by the ten biggest clonotypes. No antigen has been identified for these receptors. Sequencing was carried out using blood. The source is a girl under 18 with multiple sclerosis.

The V call is TRBV2, the J call TRBJ2-2, with D perhaps matching TRBD2 (6 bases). This CDR3 is built from 16 residues. The V and J ends lost 11 bases and 4 bases respectively, with 23 bases between them. Germline values: CDR1 SNHLY, CDR2 FYNNEI. CDR3 sequence: CAPAAPYVEGTGELFF. Written as DNA, the CDR3 is TGTGCCCCCGCCGCCCCTTACGTGGAGGGCACCGGGGAGCTGTTTTTT. Using reference TRBV2 and TRBJ2-2 for the parts outside the CDR3, the full variable domain is EPEVTQTPSHQVTQMGQEVILRCVPISNHLYFYWYRQILGQKVEFLVSFYNNEISEKSEIFDDQFSVERPDGSNFTLKIRSTKLEDSAMYFCAPAAPYVEGTGELFFGEGSRLTVL.

The chain couples TRBV6-5 to TRBJ2-3; D might be TRBD1 (5 bases). V lost 7 bases, J lost 4 bases, and 12 bases lay in between. Per germline, CDR1 MNHEY and CDR2 SVGAGI. The CDR3 is 13 residues long. CDR3 amino acids: CASKRGRADTQYF. CDR3 coding DNA: TGTGCCAGCAAAAGGGGTCGCGCAGATACGCAGTATTTT.

This clonotype was seen at least ten times. The rearrangement uses TRBV10-1 and TRBJ2-3; no firm D call. The CDR3 has 12 amino acids. V was clipped by 0 bases and J by 2 bases, with 0 bases between them. Germline CDR1 and CDR2: WNHNN and SYGVQD (reference sequence). CDR3 nucleotide sequence: TGCGCCAGCAGTGAGTCCACAGATACGCAGTATTTT. Translation gives CASSESTDTQYF.

The genes are TRBV5-1 and TRBJ2-1, with TRBD1 identical over 11 bases. V was pared by 2 bases and J by 2 bases, with 6 bases of the junction left unmatched. The CDR3 has 17 amino acids. Per germline, CDR1 SGHRS and CDR2 YFSETQ. The CDR3 is CASSFVAGQGAYNEQFF. The DNA for the CDR3 is TGCGCCAGCAGCTTCGTCGCGGGACAGGGGGCCTACAATGAGCAGTTCTTC.

The V gene is TRBV6-1, the J gene TRBJ2-3; 8 bases line up with TRBD2. The CDR3 is 17 residues long. Germline V lookup: CDR1 MNHNS, CDR2 SASEGT. The V and J ends lost 4 bases and 1 base, in that order; junction bases with no gene match: 10. The CDR3 spells CASSALAGPRGTDTQYF. The CDR3 region has the DNA TGTGCCAGCAGTGCCTTAGCGGGACCTAGGGGCACAGATACGCAGTATTTT.

This clonotype was recorded many times. This chain links TRBV11-2 with TRBJ1-2; D uncertain. The V gene's germline CDR1 is SGHAT and CDR2 FQNNGV. The CDR3 consists of 15 residues. V lost 1 base to trimming and J lost 8 bases, with 17 bases between them. CDR3 protein: CASSLVLGIGGGYTF. CDR3 bases: TGTGCCAGCAGCTTAGTCCTGGGTATAGGTGGGGGCTACACCTTC.

In this sample, this clonotype turned up once. This rearrangement joins TRBV5-6 to TRBJ2-7; tentatively, D is TRBD1 (6 bases). This CDR3 region has 15 residues. Germline V gene data show CDR1 as SGHDT and CDR2 as YYEEEE. V lost 0 bases to trimming and J lost 7 bases, with 17 bases between them. This chain's CDR3 is CASSLEVGGVGEQYF. In DNA form, the CDR3 reads TGTGCCAGCAGCTTGGAGGTAGGGGGAGTCGGTGAGCAGTACTTC.

This rearrangement joins TRBV29-1 to TRBJ2-7; 12 positions agree with TRBD1. CDR3 length: 13 amino acids. Per germline, CDR1 SQVTM and CDR2 ANQGSEA. With V trimmed by 4 bases and J by 6 bases, 4 bases remained unmatched. DNA of the CDR3: TGCAGCGTTGGGGACAGGGGGCCTGGCGAGCAGTACTTC. Amino acids: CSVGDRGPGEQYF.

This chain uses TRBV6-5 with TRBJ2-3; 9 bases are a match to TRBD2. This CDR3 spans 14 amino acids. Germline trimming cut 7 bases from V and 4 bases from J; bases unmatched to any gene: 6. Germline values: CDR1 MNHEY, CDR2 SVGAGI. CDR3 sequence: CASMARGGSDTQYF. CDR3 DNA sequence: TGTGCCAGCATGGCGCGGGGGGGGTCAGATACGCAGTATTTT.

The V call is TRBV20-1, the J call TRBJ2-5; D might be TRBD1 (5 bases). This CDR3 has 12 amino acids. Germline CDR1 and CDR2: DFQATT and SNEGSKA (reference sequence). V lost 6 bases to trimming and J lost 5 bases, with 13 bases between them. DNA of the CDR3: TGCAGTGCAAGACTGGGGCTGGAGACCCAGTACTTC. Translating gives CSARLGLETQYF.

A few counts support this clonotype. The chain couples TRBV4-1 to TRBJ2-3, with no clear D. CDR1 and CDR2 (germline): MGHRA, YSYEKL. Trimming left V 4 bases short and J 2 bases short, with 10 bases between. The CDR3 is 14 amino acids. CDR3 sequence: CASSPRLATDTQYF. The CDR3 DNA follows: TGCGCCAGCAGCCCTCGCTTGGCCACAGATACGCAGTATTTT.

This clonotype was seen only once. The J gene is TRBJ1-2, the V gene TRBV3-1; TRBD1 aligns across 8 bases. Per germline, CDR1 LGHDT and CDR2 YNNKEL (reference sequence). V lost 1 base to trimming and J lost 6 bases; unmatched junction nucleotides: 7. CDR3 length: 15 amino acids. This CDR3 reads CASSQVKDRVNGYTF. CDR3 nucleotide sequence: TGTGCCAGCAGCCAAGTGAAGGACAGGGTAAATGGCTACACCTTC.

This clonotype was counted between two and nine times. The V call is TRBV5-1, the J call TRBJ2-1; D may correspond to TRBD1 or TRBD2 (5 bases each). The CDR3 covers 14 residues. V was trimmed by 4 bases and J by 0 bases, leaving 8 bases between them. Germline CDR1 SGHRS, CDR2 YFSETQ. The CDR3 DNA reads TGCGCCAGCAGCGGGGGTCCCTCCTACAATGAGCAGTTCTTC. Translating it yields CASSGGPSYNEQFF.

This clonotype was counted a few times. The chain is built from TRBV5-5 and TRBJ2-4; no reliable D call. The CDR3 covers 14 residues. Germline values: CDR1 SGHKS, CDR2 YYEKEE (reference sequence). V dropped 5 bases and J dropped 3 bases, with 12 bases sitting between them. CDR3 loop: CASRDQANKNIQYF. The DNA of the CDR3 is TGTGCCAGCAGGGACCAGGCAAACAAAAACATTCAGTACTTC.

V and J are TRBV18 and TRBJ2-1; possibly TRBD1 for D (5 bases). V was cut by 7 bases and J by 12 bases, with 19 bases left in between. The V gene's germline CDR1 is KGHSH and CDR2 LQKENI. The CDR3 sequence is 13 residues long. This chain's CDR3 is CASCTSYRTWQFF. The CDR3, as DNA: TGTGCCAGCTGCACATCCTATAGGACATGGCAGTTCTTC. The full variable domain, its missing parts supplied by reference TRBV18 and TRBJ2-1, is NAGVMQNPRHLVRRRGQEARLRCSPMKGHSHVYWYRQLPEEGLKFMVYLQKENIIDESGMPKERFSAEFPKEGPSILRIQQVVRGDSAAYFCASCTSYRTWQFFGPGTRLTVL.

Only one count was recorded for this clonotype. This rearrangement joins TRBV5-1 to TRBJ2-2; tentatively, D is TRBD1 or TRBD2 (5 bases each). V lost 4 bases, J lost 0 bases, and 13 bases lay in between. Per the germline V gene, CDR1 is SGHRS and CDR2 is YFSETQ. This CDR3 comprises 16 residues. CDR3 amino acids: CASSPSGPANTGELFF. Here the CDR3 DNA reads TGCGCCAGCAGCCCCTCGGGACCGGCGAACACCGGGGAGCTGTTTTTT.

The chain joins TRBV9 to TRBJ2-5, with TRBD2 as a possible D gene (6 bases). The germline gives CDR1 SGDLS, CDR2 YYNGEE. The CDR3 has 14 amino acids. The V gene lost 1 base and the J gene lost 5 bases, with 12 bases spanning the gap. The DNA of the CDR3 is TGTGCCAGCAGCGTAAGTCCTAGCGCTGAGACCCAGTACTTC. As protein: CASSVSPSAETQYF.

Comments on this clonotype: This may come from a read error, since a much larger clone is one base off. The chain combines TRBV28 with TRBJ1-2, with D possibly matching TRBD1 (6 bases). The germline gives CDR1 MDHEN, CDR2 SYDVKM. The ends were cut back, 5 bases at V and 2 bases at J, with 9 bases in the middle. The CDR3 extends over 13 amino acids. The CDR3 loop is CASSEGQNYGYTF. CDR3 coding DNA: TGTGCCAGCAGTGAAGGACAGAACTATGGCTACACCTTC.

The V gene is TRBV5-1, the J gene TRBJ2-3; D unresolved. The V and J ends lost 0 bases and 5 bases respectively, with 16 bases between them. Germline V CDR1 and CDR2: SGHRS, YFSETQ. CDR3 length: 16 residues. CDR3 DNA: TGCGCCAGCAGCTTGGCCGGGCTAAACCCCCTAGATACGCAGTATTTT. Translation gives CASSLAGLNPLDTQYF.

V gene TRBV29-1 combines with J gene TRBJ1-1; the D is unclear. The CDR3 runs 14 residues. The V end was cut by 4 bases, the J end by 0 bases, with 12 bases between. Germline values: CDR1 SQVTM, CDR2 ANQGSEA. CDR3 coding DNA: TGCAGCGTTGTCGGGCAATACATGAACACTGAAGCTTTCTTT. Protein sequence: CSVVGQYMNTEAFF.

The chain uses TRBV5-1 and TRBJ1-1; possible D gene TRBD1, 5 bases. This CDR3 comprises 16 residues. V dropped 0 bases and J dropped 1 base, with 13 bases sitting between them. CDR1 is SGHRS, CDR2 YFSETQ, per germline. CDR3 sequence (DNA): TGCGCCAGCAGCTTGGAAGCTTCAGGGCCGAACACTGAAGCTTTCTTT. Residues: CASSLEASGPNTEAFF.

The chain couples TRBV6-6 to TRBJ1-5, with 7 positions matching TRBD1. V was clipped by 5 bases and J by 6 bases; unmatched bases: 10. The CDR3 length is 15 residues. CDR1 and CDR2 from the germline V gene are MNHNY and SVGAGI (reference sequence). This chain's CDR3 is CASSQSRGFGQPQHF. In DNA form, the CDR3 reads TGTGCCAGCAGTCAGAGCAGGGGGTTTGGTCAGCCCCAGCATTTT.

V usage is TRBV4-1 and J usage is TRBJ2-1; 8 bases are shared with TRBD2. The CDR3 is made up of 15 amino acids. Germline loops: CDR1 MGHRA, CDR2 YSYEKL. J was trimmed by 6 bases and V by 3 bases; bases with no gene match: 7. The CDR3 DNA reads TGCGCCAGCAGCCACCCCGGGGGGGCCCCCAATGAGCAGTTCTTC. It yields the protein CASSHPGGAPNEQFF.

As DNA, the CDR3 is TGCAGTGCAGGGACTAGCGGGGGGGCCAGCTACAATGAGCAGTTCTTC. This encodes CSAGTSGGASYNEQFF. The chain combines TRBV20-1 with TRBJ2-1; 16 positions agree with TRBD2. Germline V gene lookup returns CDR1 DFQATT and CDR2 SNEGSKA (reference sequence). Trimming removed 6 bases from V and 3 bases from J; junction bases left unmatched: 5. CDR3 size: 16 residues.

The CDR3 is CASSHSAYEQYF. CDR3 nucleotides: TGTGCCAGCAGTCACTCTGCCTACGAGCAGTACTTC. The rearrangement links TRBV21-1 to TRBJ2-7. TRBV21-1 is marked as a pseudogene. CDR3 length: 12 amino acids.

This sequence joins TRBV6-4 and TRBJ2-3, with 9 bases aligning to TRBD2. The CDR3 extends over 13 amino acids. Trimming removed 0 bases from V and 10 bases from J; junction bases left unmatched: 2. The germline gives CDR1 MRHNA, CDR2 SNTAGT. CDR3 coding DNA: TGTGCCAGCAGTGACTCGATAGCGGGAGCGCAGTATTTT. Translated: CASSDSIAGAQYF.

This clonotype has only one observation. The chain is built from TRBV6-6 and TRBJ1-1; the D is unclear. Germline lookup yields CDR1 MNHNY and CDR2 SVGAGI (reference sequence). Trimming took off 2 bases at V and 1 base at J, with 11 bases between the two ends. This CDR3 region has 15 residues. CDR3: CASSYLPAWNTEAFF. DNA of the CDR3: TGTGCCAGCAGTTACCTGCCGGCGTGGAACACTGAAGCTTTCTTT.

This clonotype was counted only a few times. The rearrangement uses TRBV9 and TRBJ1-2; D not certain. The germline V and J ends were trimmed by 0 bases and 4 bases, with 10 bases remaining between them. The CDR3 is 14 residues long. The germline CDR1 and CDR2 sequences are SGDLS and YYNGEE. The CDR3 here is CASSVEDGPYGYTF. The DNA of the CDR3 is TGTGCCAGCAGCGTAGAGGACGGACCCTATGGCTACACCTTC.

This clonotype was recorded a few times. This chain joins TRBV7-9 and TRBJ2-5; 7 nucleotides align to TRBD2. This CDR3 comprises 15 residues. Germline CDR1 is SEHNR and CDR2 is FQNEAQ (reference sequence). The ends lost 0 bases at V and 6 bases at J; junction bases unmatched: 7. CDR3 DNA: TGTGCCAGCAGCTTAGCCCCCAGCGGGGAAAAGACCCAGTACTTC. It encodes CASSLAPSGEKTQYF.

This clonotype was seen only once. The V call is TRBV5-6, the J call TRBJ1-1; D possibly corresponds to TRBD1 (5 bases). CDR1 and CDR2 from the germline V gene are SGHDT and YYEEEE. V lost 3 bases, J lost 7 bases, and 13 bases lay in between. The CDR3 covers 13 residues. CDR3 in DNA: TGTGCCAGCAGCTCCGGGACTCGAGATGAAGCTTTCTTT. It yields the protein CASSSGTRDEAFF. The whole variable domain, remainder taken from reference TRBV5-6 and TRBJ1-1, is DAGVTQSPTHLIKTRGQQVTLRCSPKSGHDTVSWYQQALGQGPQFIFQYYEEEERQRGNFPDRFSGHQFPNYSSELNVNALLLGDSALYLCASSSGTRDEAFFGQGTRLTVV.